A single sample gave rise to the 26 T cell receptor beta chains below, sequenced in a study of T cell responses to AZD1222 COVID-19 vaccine. Produced via immunoSEQ multiplex PCR; TCRdb's table is partial and in-frame only. The sample carries about 110,000 clones, approximately 90% recorded once. The sample consisted of peripheral blood, taken on day 0 of AZD1222 vaccination. All receptors come from an adult in good health.

The chain couples TRBV28 to TRBJ2-3; D is undetermined. The V end lost 4 bases, the J end lost 5 bases, and 7 bases lay between the germline ends. The CDR3 covers 12 residues. Germline V gene lookup returns CDR1 MDHEN and CDR2 SYDVKM. The DNA for the CDR3 is TGTGCCAGCAGTTCATCGCGAGATACGCAGTATTTT. Its protein product is CASSSSRDTQYF.

This clone was detected once. The V and J genes are TRBV7-2 and TRBJ2-2; D not resolved. The CDR3 extends over 14 amino acids. In germline, CDR1 is SGHTA, CDR2 FQGNSA. V was shortened by 5 bases and J by 7 bases, with 14 bases between the two germline ends. The chain's CDR3 is CASSPSRIGGELFF. CDR3 DNA: TGTGCCAGCAGCCCCAGTCGGATTGGCGGGGAGCTGTTTTTT.

This chain uses TRBV7-8 with TRBJ1-5; no clear D gene. CDR1 is SGHVS, CDR2 FQNEAQ, per germline. Trimming removed 0 bases from V and 0 bases from J, with 12 bases in between. The CDR3 has 17 amino acids. CDR3 protein: CASSLASGPYSNQPQHF. In DNA form, the CDR3 reads TGTGCCAGCAGCTTAGCTTCCGGGCCCTATAGCAATCAGCCCCAGCATTTT. Full variable domain (remainder filled in from reference TRBV7-8 and TRBJ1-5): GAGVSQSPRYKVAKRGQDVALRCDPISGHVSLFWYQQALGQGPEFLTYFQNEAQLDKSGLPSDRFFAERPEGSVSTLKIQRTQQEDSAVYLCASSLASGPYSNQPQHFGDGTRLSIL.

V gene TRBV14 combines with J gene TRBJ1-2, with D hard to call. This CDR3 comprises 16 residues. From germline, CDR1 is SGHDN and CDR2 FVKESK. The germline V and J ends were trimmed by 0 bases and 5 bases, with 16 bases remaining between them. The CDR3 nucleotides are TGTGCCAGCAGCCAAGATCGGCCGGGTCGGGGATATGGCTACACCTTC. Translating it yields CASSQDRPGRGYGYTF.

The J gene is TRBJ2-1, the V gene TRBV6-1; TRBD2 aligns across 9 bases. V trimming: 1 base; J trimming: 6 bases; junction bases outside the gene matches: 7. In germline, CDR1 is MNHNS, CDR2 SASEGT. CDR3 size: 16 residues. This chain's CDR3 is CASSEVGGGAVNEQFF. The CDR3 DNA reads TGTGCCAGCAGTGAAGTAGGCGGGGGGGCAGTCAATGAGCAGTTCTTC.

The V gene is TRBV7-9, the J gene TRBJ2-3, with a weak D call TRBD1 (5 bases). Trimming took 1 base from V and 3 from J, leaving 11 bases between them. The germline V gene has CDR1 SEHNR and CDR2 FQNEAQ (reference sequence). The CDR3 has 15 amino acids. The CDR3 sequence: CASSLEAGRTDTQYF. The CDR3 bases are TGTGCCAGCAGCTTAGAGGCAGGGCGGACAGATACGCAGTATTTT.

This chain joins TRBV7-2 and TRBJ2-3; tentatively, D is TRBD1 (5 bases). CDR1 SGHTA and CDR2 FQGNSA come from the germline V gene. The CDR3 runs to 15 residues. V shed 0 bases and J shed 4 bases, with 11 bases lying between them. Written as DNA, the CDR3 is TGTGCCAGCAGCTTAGCCCAGGGTGGCCCAGATACGCAGTATTTT. This encodes CASSLAQGGPDTQYF.

This clone came up once. The chain employs TRBV6-1 and TRBJ2-7; D remains ambiguous. The V and J ends lost 2 bases and 0 bases respectively, with 11 bases between them. The CDR3 covers 15 residues. Per the germline V gene, CDR1 is MNHNS and CDR2 is SASEGT. The CDR3, as DNA: TGTGCCAGCAGTGAACTGAAGGGCAGCTCCTACGAGCAGTACTTC. Translated, it gives CASSELKGSSYEQYF.

This chain joins TRBV7-2 and TRBJ1-1, with D unresolved. The CDR3 extends over 13 amino acids. V lost 4 bases to trimming and J lost 0 bases, with 6 bases between them. In germline, CDR1 is SGHTA, CDR2 FQGNSA. CDR3 amino acids: CASSSGVNTEAFF. The CDR3 DNA reads as TGTGCCAGCAGCTCCGGGGTGAACACTGAAGCTTTCTTT.

The chain is built from TRBV13 and TRBJ1-6; the D gene is possibly TRBD1 (5 bases). The CDR3 loop spans 15 amino acids. Per the germline V gene, CDR1 is PRHDT and CDR2 is FYEKMQ (reference sequence). V was shortened by 0 bases and J by 5 bases, with 8 bases between the two germline ends. The CDR3 loop reads CASSLGQGHNSPLHF. The CDR3 DNA sequence: TGTGCCAGCAGCTTAGGTCAGGGTCATAATTCACCCCTCCACTTT. Full variable domain (missing parts from reference TRBV13 and TRBJ1-6): AAGVIQSPRHLIKEKRETATLKCYPIPRHDTVYWYQQGPGQDPQFLISFYEKMQSDKGSIPDRFSAQQFSDYHSELNMSSLELGDSALYFCASSLGQGHNSPLHFGNGTRLTVT.

This chain connects TRBV6-4 to TRBJ2-6, with a tentative D call TRBD1 (6 bases). Germline CDR1 is MRHNA and CDR2 is SNTAGT. The V end was cut by 6 bases, the J end by 12 bases, with 21 bases between. CDR3 size: 15 residues. CDR3 coding DNA: TGTGCCAGCAGAGCCACCGGGACAATCGGTACCGTCCTGACTTTC. Amino acid sequence: CASRATGTIGTVLTF.

The chain couples TRBV18 to TRBJ1-1, with D perhaps TRBD1 (5 bases). CDR1 is KGHSH and CDR2 is LQKENI in the germline V gene. Between the trimmed V and J ends, which lost 3 bases and 5 bases, there was a span of 16 bases. This CDR3 region has 15 residues. CDR3 sequence reads: CASSPSGGIGTEAFF. The CDR3 region has the DNA TGTGCCAGCTCACCGTCGGGGGGTATCGGTACTGAAGCTTTCTTT.

The rearrangement joins TRBV18 to TRBJ1-3; 10 bases line up with TRBD1. The CDR3 runs 15 residues. CDR1 is KGHSH, CDR2 LQKENI, per germline. J was trimmed by 4 bases and V by 3 bases; bases with no gene match: 3. CDR3 residues: CASSPGQGVGNTIYF. Here the CDR3 DNA reads TGTGCCAGCTCACCCGGACAGGGGGTCGGAAACACCATATATTTT. Together with reference TRBV18 and TRBJ1-3, the CDR3 gives the full variable domain: NAGVMQNPRHLVRRRGQEARLRCSPMKGHSHVYWYRQLPEEGLKFMVYLQKENIIDESGMPKERFSAEFPKEGPSILRIQQVVRGDSAAYFCASSPGQGVGNTIYFGEGSWLTVV.

The rearrangement uses TRBV6-6 and TRBJ1-1, with D possibly matching TRBD1 (5 bases). The V gene lost 5 bases and the J gene lost 6 bases, with 16 bases spanning the gap. The CDR3 consists of 14 residues. CDR1 MNHNY and CDR2 SVGAGI come from the germline V gene (reference sequence). CDR3 in DNA: TGTGCCAGCAGTCTACAGGTAAACCATGCTGAAGCTTTCTTT. It encodes CASSLQVNHAEAFF.

The rearrangement uses TRBV29-1 and TRBJ2-7, with D possibly TRBD2 on 5 matching bases. The CDR3 loop spans 14 amino acids. The germline gives CDR1 SQVTM, CDR2 ANQGSEA. V was shortened by 2 bases and J by 5 bases, with 16 bases between the two germline ends. CDR3 coding DNA: TGCAGCGTTGAATTCCTAGGAGGTTCCCACGAGCAGTACTTC. Its translation is CSVEFLGGSHEQYF.

CDR3 residues: CASSSGGDRAYGYTF. The CDR3 DNA sequence: TGTGCCAGCAGCTCGGGAGGGGACAGGGCTTATGGCTACACCTTC. V is TRBV7-9 and J is TRBJ1-2; 9 bases are shared with TRBD1. Germline V lookup: CDR1 SEHNR, CDR2 FQNEAQ (reference sequence). Unmatched junction bases numbered 8, after V lost 4 bases and J lost 5 bases. The CDR3 loop spans 15 amino acids.

The chain uses TRBV19 and TRBJ2-3; TRBD2 might be the D (6 bases). CDR1 LNHDA and CDR2 SQIVND come from the germline V gene (reference sequence). V was clipped by 5 bases and J by 4 bases, with 13 bases between them. There are 14 residues in the CDR3. The DNA for the CDR3 is TGTGCCAGTAGTCTCACGGGAGTGTCAGATACGCAGTATTTT. It codes for CASSLTGVSDTQYF.

V is TRBV20-1 and J is TRBJ2-2, with a weak D call TRBD2 (6 bases). The germline CDR1 and CDR2 sequences are DFQATT and SNEGSKA (reference sequence). CDR3 length: 14 amino acids. Trimming removed 3 bases at V and 4 bases at J, with 12 bases between. CDR3 DNA sequence: TGCAGTGCTAGTGGGGGGAGAGGCACCGGGGAGCTGTTTTTT. Translated: CSASGGRGTGELFF.

The chain combines TRBV7-2 with TRBJ1-2; a possible D gene is TRBD1 (5 bases). This CDR3 is 15 amino acids long. The germline V gene encodes CDR1 SGHTA and CDR2 FQGNSA. Trimming stripped 5 bases from V and 3 bases from J, with 16 bases between. CDR3 amino acids: CASSPMEGLDYGYTF. The CDR3 nucleotides are TGTGCCAGCAGCCCGATGGAGGGGCTGGACTATGGCTACACCTTC.

V and J are TRBV5-6 and TRBJ1-6, with a tentative D call TRBD1 (6 bases). CDR3 size: 15 residues. The V gene lost 4 bases and the J gene lost 7 bases, with 15 bases spanning the gap. Germline CDR1 reads SGHDT; CDR2 reads YYEEEE. The CDR3 DNA is TGTGCCAGCAGCCCGGAGACAGGTGGGAATTCACCCCTCCACTTT. Protein sequence: CASSPETGGNSPLHF.

The genes are TRBV11-2 and TRBJ1-1, with 8 bases fitting TRBD1. J lost 1 base, V lost 5 bases, and 6 bases had no gene match. The CDR3 has 15 amino acids. The germline V gene has CDR1 SGHAT and CDR2 FQNNGV. Written as DNA, the CDR3 is TGTGCCAGCAGCCCACGACAGGGGAGGAACACTGAAGCTTTCTTT. Amino acid sequence: CASSPRQGRNTEAFF.

The CDR3, as DNA: TGTGCCAGCAGCTTAGGATGGGTAGCGGGGGCGGTAACAGATACGCAGTATTTT. Encoded protein: CASSLGWVAGAVTDTQYF. V usage is TRBV11-2 and J usage is TRBJ2-3, with 9 bases identical to TRBD2. Germline V gene sequence: CDR1 SGHAT, CDR2 FQNNGV. The CDR3 runs 18 residues. Unmatched junction bases numbered 11, after V lost 1 base and J lost 3 bases.

The chain carries TRBV28 and TRBJ1-1; perhaps TRBD1 as D (5 bases). Germline V lookup: CDR1 MDHEN, CDR2 SYDVKM. V lost 6 bases and J 0 bases, leaving 11 bases between the germline ends. The CDR3 has 14 residues. CDR3: CASRKTAMNTEAFF. In nucleotides, the CDR3 is TGTGCCAGCAGAAAGACAGCAATGAACACTGAAGCTTTCTTT.

V gene TRBV2 combines with J gene TRBJ1-1; D might be TRBD1 (6 bases). V lost 4 bases and J 6 bases, leaving 18 bases between the germline ends. This CDR3 spans 15 amino acids. Germline loops: CDR1 SNHLY, CDR2 FYNNEI. CDR3 in DNA: TGTGCCAGCAGTGGTCTGGGGGGGCTTTACTCTGAAGCTTTCTTT. It is translated as CASSGLGGLYSEAFF.

The chain has TRBV28 and TRBJ2-5; TRBD2 matches at 10 bases. CDR3 length: 15 amino acids. Germline values: CDR1 MDHEN, CDR2 SYDVKM. Losses at the gene ends were 3 bases for V and 2 bases for J; bases not matched to a gene: 3. DNA for the CDR3: TGTGCCAGCAGTTTTCCTAGCGGGGGTCAAGAGACCCAGTACTTC. Protein: CASSFPSGGQETQYF.

The J gene is TRBJ2-7, the V gene TRBV5-6; TRBD2 matches 7 bases. The germline V gene has CDR1 SGHDT and CDR2 YYEEEE. The CDR3 has 14 amino acids. V trimming: 4 bases; J trimming: 5 bases; junction bases outside the gene matches: 9. The CDR3 DNA reads TGTGCCAGCAGCACCCCTGGGGGGGGAAACGAGCAGTACTTC. It is translated as CASSTPGGGNEQYF.